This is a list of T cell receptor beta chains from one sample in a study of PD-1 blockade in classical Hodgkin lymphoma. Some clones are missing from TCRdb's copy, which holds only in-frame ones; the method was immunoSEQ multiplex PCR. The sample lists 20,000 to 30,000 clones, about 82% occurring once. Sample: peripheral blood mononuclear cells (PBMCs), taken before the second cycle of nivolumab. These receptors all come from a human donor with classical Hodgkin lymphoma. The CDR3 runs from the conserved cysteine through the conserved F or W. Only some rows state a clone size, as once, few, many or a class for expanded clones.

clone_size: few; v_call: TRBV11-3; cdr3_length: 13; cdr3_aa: CASSLIGDSPLHF
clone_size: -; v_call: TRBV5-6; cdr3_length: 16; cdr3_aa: CASSSRSGHRTGEQYF
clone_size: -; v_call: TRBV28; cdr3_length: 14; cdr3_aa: CASSINPGLRGYTF
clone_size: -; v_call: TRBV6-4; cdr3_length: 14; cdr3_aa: CASSPSGDYNEQFF